This T cell receptor (beta chain) was captured by sequencing in a study of cytomegalovirus exposure and HLA in healthy donors. Broader study findings: A later analysis appeared to link common viral pathogens to several of the most significant clusters. Reported findings show TCR beta sequences accurately forecast HLA-A and HLA-B alleles in most subjects. By a later analysis, the bulk of CMV-associated TCR beta chains appeared HLA-restricted.

For this clone: Its antigen is undetermined.

The PCR used 60 Vbeta and 13 Jbeta primers. Measured with immunoSEQ multiplex PCR; TCRdb has only the in-frame clones, and not every one. This table holds tens of thousands of clones, around 78% found once. V shed 0 bases and J shed 0 bases, with 10 bases lying between them. Germline-derived CDR1 and CDR2 are SGHNT and YYREEE (reference sequence). The CDR3 is 15 amino acids. Sequenced: PBMCs. The TCR sequence derives from a man between 25 and 39 years old in good health and CMV-seronegative. The chain has TRBV5-4 and TRBJ2-7; weak D call: TRBD1 (5 bases). DNA of the CDR3: TGTGCCAGCAGCTTGGGCGGACACCCCTCCTACGAGCAGTACTTC. Translation gives CASSLGGHPSYEQYF.